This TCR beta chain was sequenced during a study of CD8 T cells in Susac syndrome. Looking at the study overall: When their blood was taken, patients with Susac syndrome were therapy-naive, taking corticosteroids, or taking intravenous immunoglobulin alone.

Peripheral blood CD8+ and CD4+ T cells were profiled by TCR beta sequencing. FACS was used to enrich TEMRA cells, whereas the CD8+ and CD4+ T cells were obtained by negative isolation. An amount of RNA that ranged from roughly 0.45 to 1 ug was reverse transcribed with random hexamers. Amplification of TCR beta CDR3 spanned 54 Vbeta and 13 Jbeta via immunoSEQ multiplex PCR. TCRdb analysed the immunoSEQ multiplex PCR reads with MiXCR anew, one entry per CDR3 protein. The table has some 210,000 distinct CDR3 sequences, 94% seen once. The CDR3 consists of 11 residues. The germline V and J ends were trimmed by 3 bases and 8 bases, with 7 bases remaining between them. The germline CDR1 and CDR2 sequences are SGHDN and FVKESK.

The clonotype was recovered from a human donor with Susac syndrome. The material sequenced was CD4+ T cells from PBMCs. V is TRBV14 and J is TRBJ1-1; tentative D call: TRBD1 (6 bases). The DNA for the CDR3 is TGTGCCAGCAGCCAGAGGGGGGAAGCTTTCTTT. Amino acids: CASSQRGEAFF.